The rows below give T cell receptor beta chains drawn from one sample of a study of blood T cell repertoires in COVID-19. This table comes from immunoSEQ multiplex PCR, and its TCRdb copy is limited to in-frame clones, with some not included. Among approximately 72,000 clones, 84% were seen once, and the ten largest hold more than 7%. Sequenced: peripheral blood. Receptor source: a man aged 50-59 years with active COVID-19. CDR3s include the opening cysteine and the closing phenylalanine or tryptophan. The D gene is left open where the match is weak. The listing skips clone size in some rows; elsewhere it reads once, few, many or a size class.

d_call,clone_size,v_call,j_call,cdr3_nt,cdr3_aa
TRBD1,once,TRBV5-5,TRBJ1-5,TGTGCCAGCAGCGCAGGGGGCCATCAGCCCCAGCATTTT,CASSAGGHQPQHF
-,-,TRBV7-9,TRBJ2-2,TGTGCCAGCAGCCCGCCGACAACCGGGGAGCTGTTTTTT,CASSPPTTGELFF
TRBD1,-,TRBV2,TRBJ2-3,TGTGCCAGCCCCAAGGACAGGGGCTCAGATACGCAGTATTTT,CASPKDRGSDTQYF
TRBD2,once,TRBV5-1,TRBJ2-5,TGCGCCAGCAGCTTGGGCGGGAGCGGTGGAGAGACCCAGTACTTC,CASSLGGSGGETQYF
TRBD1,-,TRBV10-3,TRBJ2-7,TGTGCCATCAGTGCGTGGGACAGGAACGAGCAGTACTTC,CAISAWDRNEQYF
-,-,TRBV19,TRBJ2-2,TGTGCCAGTAGTATCGAGTGGGAGTCCACCGGGGAGCTGTTTTTT,CASSIEWESTGELFF
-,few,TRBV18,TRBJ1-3,TGTGCCAGCTCACCACCCGGCAGGGGCAGGGGAAGAAACACCATATATTTT,CASSPPGRGRGRNTIYF
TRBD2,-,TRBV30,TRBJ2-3,TGTGCCTGGAACCCTAGCGGGGGGGCCGGAGATACGCAGTATTTT,CAWNPSGGAGDTQYF
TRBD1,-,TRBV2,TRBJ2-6,TGTGCCAGCAGTGAAGCTCCGGGACAGGGGGCGTATGGGGCCAACGTCCTGACTTTC,CASSEAPGQGAYGANVLTF
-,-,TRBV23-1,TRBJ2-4,TGCGCCAGCAGTCAACCGCAAGCAGCCAAAAACATTCAGTACTTC,CASSQPQAAKNIQYF
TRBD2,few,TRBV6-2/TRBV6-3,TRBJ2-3,TGTGCCAGCAGTTGGGGGTTCGGGGGGGCAGATACGCAGTATTTT,CASSWGFGGADTQYF
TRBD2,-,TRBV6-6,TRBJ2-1,TGTGCCAGCAGTGGGACTAGCGGGAGGGCCTACAATGAGCAGTTCTTC,CASSGTSGRAYNEQFF
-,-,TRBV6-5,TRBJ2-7,TGTGCCAGCAGCCCCCTCGGGACTTTCTACGAGCAGTACTTC,CASSPLGTFYEQYF
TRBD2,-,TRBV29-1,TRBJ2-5,TGCAGCGTTGCCGGGACTAGCGGGCAAGAGACCCAGTACTTC,CSVAGTSGQETQYF
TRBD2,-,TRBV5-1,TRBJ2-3,TGCGCCTCTCAGAGGGCTAGCGGGGGCACAGATACGCAGTATTTT,CASQRASGGTDTQYF
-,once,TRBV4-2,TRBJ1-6,TGTGCCAGCAGCCAAGAAGTGGCATTCCCCCTCCACTTT,CASSQEVAFPLHF
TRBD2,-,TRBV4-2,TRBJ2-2,TGTGCCAGCAGCCAAGATTTCCGTGGGAATGGACTAGCGGGTTTCACCGGGGAGCTGTTTTTT,CASSQDFRGNGLAGFTGELFF
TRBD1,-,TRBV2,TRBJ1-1,TGTGCCAGCAGGAGGGGGCGCGCCACTGAAGCTTTCTTT,CASRRGRATEAFF
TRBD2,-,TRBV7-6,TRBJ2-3,TGTGCCAGCAGCTTAGCGTCTAGCGGGAGAAGCACAGATACGCAGTATTTT,CASSLASSGRSTDTQYF
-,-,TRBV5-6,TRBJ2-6,TGTGCCAGCAGCTTGTGGGGACTGAGCTCTGGCGCCAACGTCCTGACTTTC,CASSLWGLSSGANVLTF
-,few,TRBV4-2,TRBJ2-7,TGTGCCAGCAGCCACCCGGGGGAGGCCTACGAGCAGTACTTC,CASSHPGEAYEQYF
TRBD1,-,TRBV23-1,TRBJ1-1,TGCGCCAGCAGTCAATCTGGGACAGGGGATCAGGGAGGCACTGAAGCTTTCTTT,CASSQSGTGDQGGTEAFF
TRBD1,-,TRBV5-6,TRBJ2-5,TGTGCCAGCAGCTTGGGACAGGGGCGAAGAGAGACCCAGTACTTC,CASSLGQGRRETQYF
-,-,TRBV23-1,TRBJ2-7,TGCGCCAGCACCCAAGAAGAGGGGGGGGGATCCTACGAGCAGTACTTC,CASTQEEGGGSYEQYF
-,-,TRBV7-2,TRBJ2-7,TGTGCCAGCAGCTTAGAACAGGGCTACGAGCAGTACTTC,CASSLEQGYEQYF
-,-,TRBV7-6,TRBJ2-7,TGTGCCAGCAGCTTAGCCAGCGGGACAGGCTACGAGCAGTACTTC,CASSLASGTGYEQYF
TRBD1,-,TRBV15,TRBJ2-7,TGTGCCACCAGCATCTATACAGGGGGCGAGCAGTACTTC,CATSIYTGGEQYF
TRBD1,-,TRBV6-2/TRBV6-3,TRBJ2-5,TGTGCCAGCAGTACGGGACAGGGGCGAAACCAAGAGACCCAGTACTTC,CASSTGQGRNQETQYF
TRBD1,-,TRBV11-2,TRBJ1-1,TGTGCCAGCAGCTTGCGAAGCGACAGGGCGTCTGAAGCTTTCTTT,CASSLRSDRASEAFF
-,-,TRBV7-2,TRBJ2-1,TGTGCCAGCAGCTTAGACGGGGATAATGAGCAGTTCTTC,CASSLDGDNEQFF
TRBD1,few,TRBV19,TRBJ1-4,TGTGCCAGCACCGGGACAGGGTATGAAAAACTGTTTTTT,CASTGTGYEKLFF
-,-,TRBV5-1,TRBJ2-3,TGCGCCAGCAGCTTGGGTCCTACCCTCGGGACAGATACGCAGTATTTT,CASSLGPTLGTDTQYF
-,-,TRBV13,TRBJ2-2,TGTGCCAGCAGCTTAGATGAGCAGAACACCGGGGAGCTGTTTTTT,CASSLDEQNTGELFF
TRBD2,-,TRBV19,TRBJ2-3,TGTGCCAGCGGACTAGCGCATAGAGATACGCAGTATTTT,CASGLAHRDTQYF
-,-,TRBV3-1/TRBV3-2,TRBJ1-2,TGTGCCAGCAGCCCCAGGGCCAGCCCCTATGGCTACACCTTC,CASSPRASPYGYTF
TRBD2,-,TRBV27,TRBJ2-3,TGTGCCAGCAGTTTTTGGGAGGGGACAGATACGCAGTATTTT,CASSFWEGTDTQYF
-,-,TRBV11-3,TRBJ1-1,TGTGCCAGCAGCTTTGGCACCGCTGAAGCTTTCTTT,CASSFGTAEAFF
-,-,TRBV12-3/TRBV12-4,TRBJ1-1,TGTGCCAGCAGTACAGGTCCTGAAGCTTTCTTT,CASSTGPEAFF
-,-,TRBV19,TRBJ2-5,TGTGCCAGTACTTCTCCAGGTCGAGAGACCCAGTACTTC,CASTSPGRETQYF
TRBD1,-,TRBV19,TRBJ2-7,TGTGCCAGTAGTCATGGACAGGGGGCTCGCGAGCAGTACTTC,CASSHGQGAREQYF
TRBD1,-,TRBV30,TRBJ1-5,TGTGCCTGGAGTGTTCGATCCGGGACAGGAGGAGAGCCCCAGCATTTT,CAWSVRSGTGGEPQHF
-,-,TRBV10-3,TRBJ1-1,TGTGCCATCAGTGAGGAGTTTTCAGGGGCGAACACTGAAGCTTTCTTT,CAISEEFSGANTEAFF
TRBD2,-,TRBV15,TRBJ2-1,TGTGCCGTAGGACTAGCTTTCAGTGAGCAGTTCTTC,CAVGLAFSEQFF
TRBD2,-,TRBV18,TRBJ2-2,TGTGCCAGCTCACCGGGACTAGCGGGAGGGCAGGACACCGGGGAGCTGTTTTTT,CASSPGLAGGQDTGELFF
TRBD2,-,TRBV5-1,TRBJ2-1,TGCGCCAGCATGCGTGCCGGGGGGAGGTATGAGCAGTTCTTC,CASMRAGGRYEQFF
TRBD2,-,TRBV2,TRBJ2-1,TGTGCCAGCTATAGCGGGAGAGGTGGGAATGAGCAGTTCTTC,CASYSGRGGNEQFF